This TCR beta chain was sequenced in a study of STAT5B mutations in CD4+ large granular lymphocyte leukemia. Study results and caveats: Main leukemic clonotypes were patient-specific, but more than 20% appeared at low frequency elsewhere. TRBV06-family usage was enriched in top patient clones (8/27) versus controls (2/35). Data were not HLA-matched across samples.

The V segment lost 2 bases and the J segment 1 base; nucleotides outside the gene matches: 2. CDR1 and CDR2 (germline): ENHRY, SYGVKD. The CDR3 is 15 residues long. Controls came from buffy coats of healthy blood donors. Note on this clone: Its specificity is unknown.

Method: immunoSEQ multiplex PCR; TCRdb's copy keeps in-frame clones and lacks some. This table holds 25,000 to 35,000 clones, more than 60% found once. The V gene is TRBV10-3, the J gene TRBJ1-1; 9 bases fit TRBD1. The receptor's source is a human donor in good health. Sample: CD4+ T cells from blood buffy coats. The CDR3 DNA reads TGTGCCATCAGTGAGCCGACAGGGGGGAACACTGAAGCTTTCTTT. Protein: CAISEPTGGNTEAFF.